Listed here are 24 T cell receptor beta chains from one sample, sequenced in a study of regulatory T cells in long-lasting Graves disease. Assembly of TCR beta libraries relied on iRepertoire HTBI primers together with Arm-PCR of CDR3 regions. One entry per CDR3 protein, called by TCRdb with MiXCR from the multiplex PCR reads. The sample contains roughly 500,000 distinct CDR3 sequences, under 25% of which appear only once. Regarding time point: persistent/refractory GD, antithyroid drugs over 5 years with positive TRAb. With RNA extracted from PBMCs as input, the TCR library was made. This specimen consisted of peripheral blood mononuclear cells (PBMCs), obtained when the disease was refractory, from a patient treated with antithyroid drugs. These receptors all come from a female donor with Graves disease.

A word on this clonotype: Because it lacks the conserved phenylalanine or tryptophan at the end, this CDR3 is likely a read error. The chain is built from TRBV28 and TRBJ1-5, with 7 bases that match TRBD1. The CDR3 is made up of 15 amino acids. Germline CDR1 and CDR2: MDHEN and SYDVKM. V gave up 4 bases and J gave up 5 bases; unmatched junction bases: 8. The CDR3 DNA reads as TGTGCCAGCAGTTGGTACAGGGGAAGTTATCAGCCCCAGCATTCT. It codes for CASSWYRGSYQPQHS.

This clonotype was seen many times. This chain joins TRBV13 and TRBJ2-7; 8 bases agree with TRBD1. Germline V gene data show CDR1 as PRHDT and CDR2 as FYEKMQ (reference sequence). V was pared by 5 bases and J by 0 bases, with 6 bases of the junction left unmatched. This CDR3 is built from 15 residues. This CDR3 reads CASSPGQGSSYEQYF. CDR3 coding DNA: TGTGCCAGCAGCCCCGGACAGGGCAGCTCCTACGAGCAGTACTTC.

There are a few counts of this clonotype. The chain carries TRBV28 and TRBJ2-4, with D possibly matching TRBD1 (5 bases). Germline lookup yields CDR1 MDHEN and CDR2 SYDVKM. The ends were cut back, 3 bases at V and 0 bases at J, with 9 bases in the middle. The CDR3 totals 15 residues. The CDR3 DNA is TGTGCCAGCAGTTTCCAGGGAATAGCCAAAAACATTCAGTACTTC. It codes for CASSFQGIAKNIQYF.

The chain links TRBV18 to TRBJ1-4, with 8 bases aligning to TRBD1. The CDR3 has 15 residues. Trimming took 0 bases from V and 4 from J; bases not matched to a gene: 1. CDR1 and CDR2 from the germline V gene are KGHSH and LQKENI. This CDR3 reads CASSPPGQDNEKLFF. CDR3 nucleotides: TGTGCCAGCTCACCACCGGGACAGGATAATGAAAAACTGTTTTTT.

The CDR3 DNA reads TGTGCCAGCAGCTTAGGTCCAGGGTGGACCCTCCACTTT. Residues: CASSLGPGWTLHF. V and J are TRBV7-9 and TRBJ1-6, with D possibly being TRBD1 (5 bases). CDR3 size: 13 residues. CDR1 is SEHNR, CDR2 FQNEAQ, per germline (reference sequence). With 1 base removed from V and 14 bases from J, the gap between germline ends came to 12 bases.

This clonotype was counted at least ten times. The chain links TRBV28 to TRBJ1-2; D not certain. The CDR3 extends over 14 amino acids. Germline assignment: CDR1 MDHEN and CDR2 SYDVKM. With 5 bases removed from V and 4 bases from J, the gap between germline ends came to 14 bases. CDR3 residues: CASSTPQTGYGYTF. The CDR3 bases are TGTGCCAGCAGTACTCCCCAGACGGGCTATGGCTACACCTTC.

This clonotype was detected many times. This rearrangement joins TRBV12-3 or TRBV12-4 to TRBJ1-1; D remains unclear. The CDR3 has 13 amino acids. Trimming took off 5 bases at V and 0 bases at J, with 7 bases between the two ends. CDR3 protein: CASSVTLNTEAFF. DNA for the CDR3: TGTGCCAGCAGTGTGACCTTGAACACTGAAGCTTTCTTT.

This chain links TRBV20-1 with TRBJ2-1, with 10 bases aligning to TRBD2. Germline CDR1 is DFQATT and CDR2 is SNEGSKA (reference sequence). This CDR3 is 14 amino acids long. With V trimmed by 4 bases and J by 2 bases, 2 bases remained unmatched. CDR3 nucleotides: TGCAGTGCTATCGGACTAGCGGCCTACAATGAGCAGTTCTTC. Protein: CSAIGLAAYNEQFF.

Note on this clonotype: At one end, the junction sequence differs from germline, possibly due to a read error. The genes are TRBV20-1 and TRBJ2-7, with D hard to call. CDR1 and CDR2 from the germline V gene are DFQATT and SNEGSKA (reference sequence). This CDR3 is 16 amino acids long. The CDR3 DNA reads as TGCAGTGCTAGAGATCGTATAAGTCCCCTCCCCTACGAGCAGTGCTTC. It codes for CSARDRISPLPYEQCF.

Points on this clonotype: A single base separates this from a much larger clone, so it may be a read error. The V gene is TRBV7-9, the J gene TRBJ2-7, with 9 bases identical to TRBD1. The CDR3 is made up of 13 amino acids. V was pared by 4 bases and J by 6 bases, with 4 bases of the junction left unmatched. CDR1 is SEHNR and CDR2 is FQNEAQ in the germline V gene (reference sequence). As DNA, the CDR3 is TGTGCCAGCAGCTCCCGGGACAGGGCCGAGCAGTACTTC. It translates to CASSSRDRAEQYF.

The chain joins TRBV18 to TRBJ1-1, with TRBD1 as a possible D gene (6 bases). Trimming removed 4 bases at V and 0 bases at J, with 9 bases between. Germline lookup yields CDR1 KGHSH and CDR2 LQKENI. This CDR3 region has 14 residues. CDR3 coding DNA: TGTGCCAGCTCACAGACAGGTATGAACACTGAAGCTTTCTTT. Protein: CASSQTGMNTEAFF.

Turning to this clonotype: A single base separates this from a much larger clone, so it may be a read error. The chain has TRBV11-3 and TRBJ2-5, with 7 bases lining up with TRBD1. V trimming: 5 bases; J trimming: 5 bases; junction bases outside the gene matches: 14. The germline CDR1 and CDR2 sequences are SGHNT and YENEEA. The CDR3 has 16 residues. The CDR3 sequence: CASSPLWTGPPETQYF. CDR3 nucleotides: TGTGCCAGCAGCCCACTTTGGACAGGCCCCCCTGAGACCCAGTACTTC.

This chain connects TRBV30 to TRBJ1-5, with TRBD1 as a possible D gene (5 bases). The ends were cut back, 3 bases at V and 4 bases at J, with 16 bases in the middle. The CDR3 loop spans 15 amino acids. CDR1 is GTSNPN, CDR2 SVGIG, per germline (reference sequence). The CDR3 loop is CAWSFGGGRNQPQHF. For the CDR3, the DNA is TGTGCCTGGAGCTTCGGGGGTGGTCGGAATCAGCCCCAGCATTTT.

The sample holds many counts of this clonotype. The chain links TRBV6-1 to TRBJ2-7; 8 bases are shared with TRBD2. Germline loops: CDR1 MNHNS, CDR2 SASEGT. The CDR3 has 16 residues. With V trimmed by 6 bases and J by 1 base, 11 bases remained unmatched. Written as DNA, the CDR3 is TGTGCCAGCAGCCCGCCAGACGTAGCGGGATCCTACGAGCAGTACTTC. This sequence encodes CASSPPDVAGSYEQYF.

Of note for this clonotype: At one end, the junction sequence differs from germline, possibly due to a read error. V and J are TRBV29-1 and TRBJ2-5, with 7 bases identical to TRBD2. This CDR3 comprises 13 residues. The germline V gene has CDR1 SQVTM and CDR2 ANQGSEA. Here the CDR3 reads CSVDGTTQGTQYF. CDR3 sequence (DNA): TGCAGCGTTGACGGGACTACCCAAGGGACCCAGTACTTC. The full variable domain, its missing parts supplied by reference TRBV29-1 and TRBJ2-5, is SAVISQKPSRDICQRGTSLTIQCQVDSQVTMMFWYRQQPGQSLTLIATANQGSEATYESGFVIDKFPISRPNLTFSTLTVSNMSPEDSSIYLCSVDGTTQGTQYFGPGTRLLVL.

This chain links TRBV13 with TRBJ2-3; TRBD2 agrees at 11 bases. Germline V gene sequence: CDR1 PRHDT, CDR2 FYEKMQ (reference sequence). There are 18 residues in the CDR3. V was clipped by 2 bases and J by 1 base; unmatched bases: 8. The CDR3 DNA sequence: TGTGCCAGCAGCTTAAACCCCCTGGGACTAGCGGGCACAGATACGCAGTATTTT. Residues: CASSLNPLGLAGTDTQYF.

The table lists this clonotype with many counts. This chain connects TRBV28 to TRBJ2-5; 7 bases fit TRBD1. The V gene end was trimmed by 7 bases and the J gene end by 2 bases; junction bases not matched to a gene: 10. The CDR3 has 15 amino acids. The germline CDR1 and CDR2 sequences are MDHEN and SYDVKM. The CDR3 reads CASTYADRSQETQYF. The CDR3 DNA is TGTGCCAGCACTTACGCGGACAGGTCTCAAGAGACCCAGTACTTC.

This clonotype was seen ten or more times. This chain connects TRBV7-9 to TRBJ1-2; D is unclear. This CDR3 spans 14 amino acids. Germline CDR1 reads SEHNR; CDR2 reads FQNEAQ (reference sequence). V lost 5 bases and J lost 6, with 16 bases in between. The CDR3 reads CASSPTAFTNGYTF. CDR3 nucleotides: TGTGCCAGCAGCCCCACGGCCTTCACGAATGGCTACACCTTC.

This clonotype appeared many times. The V call is TRBV19, the J call TRBJ1-1; D is possibly TRBD1 (6 bases). Germline loops: CDR1 LNHDA, CDR2 SQIVND (reference sequence). The CDR3 is 14 amino acids. Trimming took 5 bases from V and 1 from J, leaving 11 bases between them. For the CDR3, the DNA is TGTGCCAGTAGTGACACAGGGTCGAACACTGAAGCTTTCTTT. Its protein product is CASSDTGSNTEAFF.

This clonotype came up many times. The V gene is TRBV28, the J gene TRBJ1-3; 10 bases agree with TRBD1. The CDR3 length is 16 residues. The V gene's germline CDR1 is MDHEN and CDR2 SYDVKM. J gave up 8 bases and V 2 bases, and 9 bases lay outside the gene matches. CDR3 sequence: CASSLISGQGEYTIYF. DNA of the CDR3: TGTGCCAGCAGTTTAATCAGCGGACAGGGGGAGTACACCATATATTTT.

This clonotype was seen only once. With a much larger clone just one base away, this may be a read error. The genes are TRBV6-1 and TRBJ2-7; perhaps D is TRBD1 or TRBD2 (5 bases each). CDR1 and CDR2 (germline): MNHNS, SASEGT. Trimming stripped 9 bases from V and 6 bases from J, with 21 bases between. CDR3 length equals 14 residues. The CDR3 DNA sequence: TGTGCCAGTGGGGGACCGGAGAGGAGGCTCGAGCAGTACTTC. Translating it yields CASGGPERRLEQYF.

This clonotype was seen a few times. This chain links TRBV20-1 with TRBJ1-4; D gene uncertain. Per germline, CDR1 DFQATT and CDR2 SNEGSKA (reference sequence). V shed 0 bases and J shed 4 bases, with 0 bases lying between them. The CDR3 extends over 11 amino acids. The CDR3 loop is CSARDNEKLFF. The CDR3 bases are TGCAGTGCTAGAGATAATGAAAAACTGTTTTTT.

This clonotype has at least ten counts. The V call is TRBV5-1, the J call TRBJ1-1, with D uncertain. Trimming left V 0 bases short and J 5 bases short, with 8 bases between. The germline V gene encodes CDR1 SGHRS and CDR2 YFSETQ. The CDR3 is made up of 13 amino acids. CDR3 amino acids: CASSLEGRTEAFF. The CDR3 bases are TGCGCCAGCAGCTTGGAGGGTCGGACTGAAGCTTTCTTT.

This clonotype was observed a handful of times. The rearrangement joins TRBV4-2 to TRBJ2-5; TRBD1 might be the D (6 bases). Germline CDR1 reads LGHNA; CDR2 reads YNFKEQ. CDR3 size: 16 residues. V was pared by 0 bases and J by 3 bases, with 14 bases between. Here the CDR3 reads CASSQEERGGKETQYF. The CDR3 DNA reads TGTGCCAGCAGCCAAGAAGAGAGAGGGGGTAAAGAGACCCAGTACTTC.